This TCR beta chain comes out of a study of blood T cells in healthy people across ages. CDR1 is ENHRY and CDR2 is SYGVKD in the germline V gene. The CDR3 sequence is 15 residues long. The authors ran a second PCR of about 6 to 12 cycles using a sample-barcoded 5' primer and a J-beta primer mix. TCRdb processed the 5' RACE reads anew with MiXCR; each CDR3 protein has one entry. The sample carries roughly 570,000 distinct CDR3 sequences, approximately 30% recorded once. General study findings and limits: Diversity was higher, and naive CD4+ cells more numerous, in long-lived donors than in aged donors. Strong correlation existed between TCR beta diversity and naive T cell percentage.

The authors extracted at least 6 micrograms of total RNA per sample. This clonotype was counted only a few times. Its antigen is as yet unknown. A read error may account for a junction end that differs from germline. The sample was blood. The TCR sequence derives from a woman in her 70s in good health. The genes are TRBV10-3 and TRBJ2-3; 8 positions agree with TRBD2. CDR3: CAISDAGGAADTQYF. DNA of the CDR3: TGTGCTATCAGTGACGCCGGGGGGGCCGCAGATACACAGTATTTT.